The entry below describes one T cell receptor beta chain. Its specific antigen is unknown. There are no base qualities to consult, and no much larger clone falls within one base. To sequence the TCRbeta CDR3 region, genomic DNA was isolated from the sorted cells. TCRbeta CDR3 regions were sequenced using the immunoSEQ Assay. The source is immuneACCESS, and TCRdb retained only in-frame sequences with V and J called. Part of the clones is not carried over; for the studies checked, unresolved V genes explain less than half of this, and the remainder is unexplained. The sample profile shows 50,000 to 80,000 clones; roughly 80% of them were found once. The ten largest clones add up to 2% to 2.5% of the sample. Patients with autoimmune disease history or receiving systemic immunosuppression were excluded from the trial. In every dose cohort, peripheral blood was drawn for TCR sequencing at baseline, cycle 4 day 1, and cycle 7 day 1. Samples were obtained from an open-label, multicenter, first-in-human phase I dose-escalation trial of ivuxolimab. Adults with locally advanced or metastatic head and neck squamous cell, hepatocellular, melanoma or renal cell carcinoma were enrolled in the trial. Before TCR sequencing, CD4+ T cells and CD8+ T cells from peripheral blood were sorted into separate populations.

The germline ends are 18 bases apart after V is trimmed by 5 bases and J by 2 bases. The CDR3 contains 16 residues, cysteine and phenylalanine counted. The read is trimmed to its CDR3 DNA, 48 bases read in frame from base 1. Taken from the germline V gene, the CDR1 and CDR2 loops are SGHTA and FQGNSA. This entry comes from a study of OX40 agonist ivuxolimab in advanced cancers. Regarding the complete study: Ivuxolimab was an agonistic, fully human IgG2 monoclonal antibody directed against OX40 (CD134), a costimulatory receptor. The dose-escalation cohort was 80% to 90% male with a mean age of about 60 years, ranging from roughly 23 to 80. Among the approximately 54 dose-escalation patients, about 20 had hepatocellular carcinoma, approximately 15 melanoma, 9 renal cell carcinoma and 9 head and neck cancer. Prior anti-PD-1, anti-PD-L1 or anti-CTLA-4 therapy was permitted, and about two fifths of dose-escalation patients had received checkpoint inhibitors. Intravenous ivuxolimab was administered to patients every 2 weeks at six dose levels: 0.01, 0.1, 0.3, 1.5, 3 and 10 mg/kg. Partial responses occurred in three dose-escalation patients: two with cutaneous melanoma and one with hepatocellular carcinoma. The point of sequencing TCRbeta in the periphery was to test whether ivuxolimab changed TCR sequence diversity and drove clonal T-cell expansion. The paper covers the monotherapy dose-escalation part of the phase I ivuxolimab trial, which included N of about 50 patients. What the work shows at the level of the full study, not this receptor alone: At doses from 0.1 to 3.0 mg/kg, clonal expansion was seen in both CD4+ and CD8+ blood T cells between baseline and week 6. The antigen specificity of the peripheral T cells that underwent clonal expansion was not determined. After ivuxolimab, expanded clones were on average more numerous among CD8+ T cells than among CD4+ T cells. In the 0.1-3.0 mg/kg groups, partial responders were among the patients with the lowest normalized peripheral clonal expansion, particularly in CD8+ T cells. Low levels of normalized T-cell clonal expansion were also seen in some patients who did not respond.

The sequence is built from TRBV7-2 and TRBJ1-2, with the D gene too uncertain to name. The source is an adult with an advanced solid tumor such as melanoma, head and neck, liver or kidney cancer. Sequenced material: CD4+ or CD8+ T cells sorted from blood, taken in a trial of the OX40 agonist ivuxolimab. The CDR3: CASSPFAQAVNYGYTF. In nucleotide form, the sequence is TGTGCCAGCAGCCCCTTTGCCCAGGCGGTGAACTATGGCTACACCTTC.